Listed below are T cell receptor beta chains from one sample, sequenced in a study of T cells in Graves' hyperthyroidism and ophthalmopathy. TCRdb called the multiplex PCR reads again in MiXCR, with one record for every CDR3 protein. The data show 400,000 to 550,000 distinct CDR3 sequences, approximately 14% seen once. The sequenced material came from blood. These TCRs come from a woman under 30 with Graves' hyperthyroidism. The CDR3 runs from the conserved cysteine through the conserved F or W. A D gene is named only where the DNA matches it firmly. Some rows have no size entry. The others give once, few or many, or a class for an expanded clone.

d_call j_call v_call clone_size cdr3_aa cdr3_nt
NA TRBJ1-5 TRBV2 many CASSEVTGTKPQHF TGTGCCAGCAGTGAAGTCACAGGGACTAAGCCCCAGCATTTT
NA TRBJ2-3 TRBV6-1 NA CASFHGISIIDTQYF TGTGCCAGCTTCCACGGGATCTCAATCATAGATACGCAGTATTTT
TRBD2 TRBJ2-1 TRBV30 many CAWNPLAGVGNEQFF TGTGCCTGGAACCCACTAGCGGGAGTGGGTAATGAGCAGTTCTTC
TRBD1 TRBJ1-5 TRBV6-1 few CASSVQGANQPQHF TGTGCCAGCAGTGTACAGGGGGCTAATCAGCCCCAGCATTTT
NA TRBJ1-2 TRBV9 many CASSVRDSNYGYTF TGTGCCAGCAGCGTACGGGACTCTAACTATGGCTACACCTTC
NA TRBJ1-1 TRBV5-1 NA CASSLEILTEAFF TGCGCCAGCAGCTTGGAGATTCTCACTGAAGCTTTCTTT
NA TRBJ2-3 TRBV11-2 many CASSLAEGDHTDTQYF TGTGCCAGCAGCTTAGCGGAGGGAGACCACACAGATACGCAGTATTTT
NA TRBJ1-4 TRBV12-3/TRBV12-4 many CASSSQLEKLFF TGTGCCAGCAGTTCCCAACTGGAAAAACTGTTTTTT
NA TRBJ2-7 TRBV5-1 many CASSLDAGPHSYEQYF TGCGCCAGCAGCTTGGATGCAGGACCACACTCCTACGAGCAGTACTTC
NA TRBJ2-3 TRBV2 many CASSTPLARDTQYF TGTGCCAGCAGTACTCCCCTAGCAAGAGATACGCAGTATTTT
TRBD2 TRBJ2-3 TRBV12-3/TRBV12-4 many CASSFRATSGTDTQYF TGTGCCAGCAGTTTTAGGGCGACTAGCGGCACAGATACGCAGTATTTT
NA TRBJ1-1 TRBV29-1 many CSAIARATEAFF TGCAGCGCCATAGCGCGGGCCACTGAAGCTTTCTTT
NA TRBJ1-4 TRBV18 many CASSPRGEAGTNEKLFF TGTGCCAGCTCACCTAGGGGTGAGGCAGGAACTAATGAAAAACTGTTTTTT
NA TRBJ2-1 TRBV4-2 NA CASSQDSEPYNEQFF TGTGCCAGCAGCCAAGATTCGGAGCCCTACAATGAGCAGTTCTTC
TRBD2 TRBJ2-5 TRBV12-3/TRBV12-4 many CASSPGTSLWETQYF TGTGCCAGCAGCCCCGGGACTAGCCTATGGGAGACCCAGTACTTC
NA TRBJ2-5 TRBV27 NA CASSRVGLMETQCF TGTGCCAGCAGCCGGGTGGGACTTATGGAGACCCAGTGCTTC
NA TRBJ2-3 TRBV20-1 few CSASFGPGRVRQATDTQYF TGCAGTGCTAGCTTTGGGCCGGGGAGGGTTCGACAGGCCACAGATACGCAGTATTTT
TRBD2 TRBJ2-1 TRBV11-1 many CASSSHGRDRDNEQFF TGTGCCAGCAGCTCTCACGGGAGGGATCGTGACAATGAGCAGTTCTTC
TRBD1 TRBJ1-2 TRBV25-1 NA CASGTGHGYTF TGTGCCAGCGGGACAGGGCATGGCTACACCTTC
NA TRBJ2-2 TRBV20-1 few CSARTGTNTGELFF TGCAGTGCTAGGACCGGGACTAACACCGGGGAGCTGTTTTTT
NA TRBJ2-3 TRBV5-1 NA CASSLVGLLFSSTDTQYF TGCGCCAGCAGCTTGGTTGGACTCCTCTTCTCTAGCACAGATACGCAGTATTTT
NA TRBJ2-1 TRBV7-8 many CASSLRRASVRFDEQFF TGTGCCAGCAGCTTGCGGAGGGCTAGCGTAAGATTCGATGAGCAGTTCTTC
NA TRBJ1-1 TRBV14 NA CASSQAFAGNTEAFF TGTGCCAGCAGCCAAGCTTTTGCTGGGAACACTGAAGCTTTCTTT
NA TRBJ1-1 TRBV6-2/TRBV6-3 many CASSGPRGNAEAFF TGTGCCAGCAGTGGTCCCCGGGGAAACGCTGAAGCTTTCTTT
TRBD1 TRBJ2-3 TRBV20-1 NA CSARNPGRGLTDTQYF TGCAGTGCTAGAAACCCAGGCAGGGGGCTTACTGATACGCAGTATTTT
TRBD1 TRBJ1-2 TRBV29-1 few CSGLTGHRGGYTF TGCAGCGGACTGACAGGGCATAGAGGTGGCTACACCTTC
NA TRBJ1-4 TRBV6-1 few CASIHNSGLFF TGTGCCAGCATTCATAACTCCGGACTGTTTTTT
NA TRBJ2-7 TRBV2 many CASSASGDASYEQYF TGTGCCAGCAGTGCTTCAGGGGATGCCTCCTACGAGCAGTACTTC
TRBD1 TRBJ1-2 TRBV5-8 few CASAGDRGRSGYTF TGTGCCAGCGCCGGAGACAGGGGGCGTAGTGGCTACACCTTC
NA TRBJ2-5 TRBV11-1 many CASSLKEAQYF TGTGCCAGCAGCTTAAAAGAGGCCCAGTACTTC
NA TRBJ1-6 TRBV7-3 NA CASSLTGPSYNSPLHF TGTGCCAGCAGCTTAACAGGCCCGAGCTATAATTCACCCCTCCACTTT
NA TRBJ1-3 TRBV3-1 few CASSQTTGLNTIYF TGTGCCAGCAGCCAAACAACAGGTTTAAACACCATATATTTT
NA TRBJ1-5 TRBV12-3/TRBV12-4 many CASSSPDRAQPQHF TGTGCCAGCAGTAGCCCAGATCGAGCTCAGCCCCAGCATTTT
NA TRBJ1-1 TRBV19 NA CASRQDTPGKAFF TGTGCCAGTCGCCAAGACACCCCGGGGAAAGCTTTCTTT
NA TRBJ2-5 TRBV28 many CASSLFLEESQYF TGTGCCAGCAGTTTATTCTTGGAAGAGAGTCAGTACTTC
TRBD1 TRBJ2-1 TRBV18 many CASSSGQSSYNEQFF TGTGCCAGCTCATCGGGACAGAGCTCCTACAATGAGCAGTTCTTC
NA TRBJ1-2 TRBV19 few CASFYGYTF TGTGCCAGTTTCTATGGCTACACCTTC
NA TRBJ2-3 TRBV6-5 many CASSYSRSGRSTDTQYF TGTGCCAGCAGTTACTCGAGGAGCGGTAGGAGCACAGATACGCAGTATTTT
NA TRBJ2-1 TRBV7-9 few CASSLPSIYNEQFF TGTGCCAGCAGCCTCCCTAGCATATACAATGAGCAGTTCTTC
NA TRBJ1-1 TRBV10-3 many CAISAGSTEAFF TGTGCCATCAGTGCAGGGTCCACTGAAGCTTTCTTT
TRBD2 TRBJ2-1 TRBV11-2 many CASSRPLAGGLNEQFF TGTGCCAGCAGCCGCCCTCTAGCGGGAGGACTCAATGAGCAGTTCTTC
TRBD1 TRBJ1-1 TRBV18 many CASSPLTGDTEAFF TGTGCCAGCTCACCCCTAACAGGGGACACTGAAGCTTTCTTT
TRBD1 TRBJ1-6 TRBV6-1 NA CASSEGQGTPLHF TGTGCCAGCAGTGAGGGACAGGGGACACCCCTCCACTTT
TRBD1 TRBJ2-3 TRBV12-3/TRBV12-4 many CASRLRQGTDTQYF TGTGCCAGCAGGCTCCGACAGGGAACAGATACGCAGTATTTT
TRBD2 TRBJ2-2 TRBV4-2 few CASSQDTSGAYTGELFF TGTGCCAGCAGCCAAGACACTAGCGGGGCCTACACCGGGGAGCTGTTTTTT
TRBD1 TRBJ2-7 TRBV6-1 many CASSFGQGRREAYEQYF TGTGCCAGCAGCTTTGGACAGGGCCGCCGAGAGGCCTACGAGCAGTACTTC
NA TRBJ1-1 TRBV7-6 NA CASSLPRLGNTEAFF TGTGCCAGCAGCTTACCCAGGCTTGGGAACACTGAAGCTTTCTTT
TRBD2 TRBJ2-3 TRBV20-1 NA CSARGETSGRTDTQYF TGCAGTGCTAGAGGGGAGACTAGCGGGAGGACAGATACGCAGTATTTT
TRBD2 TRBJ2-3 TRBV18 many CASSPGTSGTKDTQYF TGTGCCAGCTCACCAGGGACTAGCGGGACGAAAGATACGCAGTATTTT
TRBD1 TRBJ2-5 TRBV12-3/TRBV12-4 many CASSNRGQETQYF TGTGCCAGCAGTAACAGGGGGCAAGAGACCCAGTACTTC
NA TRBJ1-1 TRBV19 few CASQVGGEGFTEAFF TGTGCCAGCCAAGTGGGGGGGGAGGGGTTCACTGAAGCTTTCTTT
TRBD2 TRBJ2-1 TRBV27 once CASSLGTSGGPNEQFF TGTGCCAGCAGTCTGGGGACTAGCGGGGGCCCCAATGAGCAGTTCTTC
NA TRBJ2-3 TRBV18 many CASSQGGTDTQYF TGTGCCAGCTCACAAGGGGGCACAGATACGCAGTATTTT
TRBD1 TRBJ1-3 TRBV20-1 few CSAREGTGGNTIYF TGCAGTGCTAGAGAGGGGACAGGTGGAAACACCATATATTTT
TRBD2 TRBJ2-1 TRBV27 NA CASRGGLAGITYNEQFF TGTGCCAGCAGGGGGGGACTAGCGGGAATAACCTACAATGAGCAGTTCTTC